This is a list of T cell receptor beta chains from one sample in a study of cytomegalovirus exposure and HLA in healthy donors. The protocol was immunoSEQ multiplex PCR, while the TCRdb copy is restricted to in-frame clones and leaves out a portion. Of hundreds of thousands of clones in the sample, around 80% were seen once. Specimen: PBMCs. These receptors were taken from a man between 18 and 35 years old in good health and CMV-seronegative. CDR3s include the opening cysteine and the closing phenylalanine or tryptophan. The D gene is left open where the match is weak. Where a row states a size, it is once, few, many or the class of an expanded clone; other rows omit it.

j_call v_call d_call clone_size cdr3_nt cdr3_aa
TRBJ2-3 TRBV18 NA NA TGTGCCAGCTCACCTATGGCAGGGGATTTGACAGATACGCAGTATTTT CASSPMAGDLTDTQYF
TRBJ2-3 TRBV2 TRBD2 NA TGTGCCAGCAGGGTGGGGCTAGCGGGAGGCACAGATACGCAGTATTTT CASRVGLAGGTDTQYF
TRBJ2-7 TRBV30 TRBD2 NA TGTGCCTGGAGTGTGATCCCGGGAGCGGGAGATGAATACGAGCAGTACTTC CAWSVIPGAGDEYEQYF
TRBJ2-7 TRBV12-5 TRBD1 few TGTGCTAGTGACCGGGACAGCACCTACGAGCAGTACTTC CASDRDSTYEQYF
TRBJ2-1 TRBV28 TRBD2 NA TGTGCCAGCAGTTTATCGGCTAGCGGGAGGAATTCCAATGAGCAGTTCTTC CASSLSASGRNSNEQFF
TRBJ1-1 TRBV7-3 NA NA TGTGCCAGCAGCTTAACCCCACGGGGGAACACTGAAGCTTTCTTT CASSLTPRGNTEAFF
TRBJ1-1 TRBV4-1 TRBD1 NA TGCGCCAGCAGCCTAACCCTAAGGGACAGAAACACTGAAGCTTTCTTT CASSLTLRDRNTEAFF
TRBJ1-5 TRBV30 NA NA TGTGCCTGGAGCTCCGGGAGCAATCAGCCCCAGCATTTT CAWSSGSNQPQHF
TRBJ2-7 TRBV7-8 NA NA TGTGCCAGCAGCCAAACCCCCGGGGGCGAGCAGTACTTC CASSQTPGGEQYF
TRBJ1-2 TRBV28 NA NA TGTGCCAGCAGTCCTCTTGGGGCAAGCTATGGCTACACCTTC CASSPLGASYGYTF
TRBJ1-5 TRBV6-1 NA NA TGTGCCAGCAGTGCCCGGGGGGGGCGGCAGCCCCAGCATTTT CASSARGGRQPQHF
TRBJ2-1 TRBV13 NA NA TGTGCCAGCAGCTACGACGGGGGTTCCTACAATGAGCAGTTCTTC CASSYDGGSYNEQFF
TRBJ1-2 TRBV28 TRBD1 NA TGTGCCACCACATTAGACAACCCGGGACAGATCTATGGCTACACCTTC CATTLDNPGQIYGYTF
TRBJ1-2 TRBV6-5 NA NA TGTGCCAGCAGTTACTCGAGAGGCCAGCTATATGGCTACACCTTC CASSYSRGQLYGYTF
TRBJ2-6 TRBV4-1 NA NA TGCGCCAGCAGCCAAGGGGGGGTAGAATCCGCTGGGGCCAACGTCCTGACTTTC CASSQGGVESAGANVLTF
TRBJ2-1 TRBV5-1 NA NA TGCGCCAGCAGCTTGGATCCAGCCTACAATGAGCAGTTCTTC CASSLDPAYNEQFF
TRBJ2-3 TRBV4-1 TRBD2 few TGTGCCAGCAGCCCCGGGACTAGCGAGGATACGCAGTATTTT CASSPGTSEDTQYF
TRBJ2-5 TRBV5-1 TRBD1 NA TGCGCCAGCAGCTTGGTCTACCAGGGGGTAGGGGAGACCCAGTACTTC CASSLVYQGVGETQYF
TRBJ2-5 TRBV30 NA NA TGTGCCTGGAGTGTACACAGGGTCGGAGAGACCCAGTACTTC CAWSVHRVGETQYF
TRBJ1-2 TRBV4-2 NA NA TGTGCCAGCAGCCAAGGTTGGGGGGGTGATAACTATGGCTACACCTTC CASSQGWGGDNYGYTF
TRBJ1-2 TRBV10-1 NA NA TGCGCCAGCAGTGACTCAGGGATCAACTATGGCTACACCTTC CASSDSGINYGYTF
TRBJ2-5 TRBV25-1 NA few TGTGCCAGCAGAGGTCCGGGGACCCAGTACTTC CASRGPGTQYF
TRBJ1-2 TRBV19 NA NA TGTGCCAGTAGTATACCCAGGGTTGGGTATGGCTACACCTTC CASSIPRVGYGYTF
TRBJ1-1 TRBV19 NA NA TGTGCCAGTAGGAACAGGGAATTTGGGGTAGCTTTCTTT CASRNREFGVAFF
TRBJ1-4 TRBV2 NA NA TGTGCCAGCAGTGGGACAGCAATAAATGAAAAACTGTTTTTT CASSGTAINEKLFF
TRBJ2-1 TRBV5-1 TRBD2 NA TGCGCCAGCAGCTTGGCCGCGGGAGGCCCCTACAATGAGCAGTTCTTC CASSLAAGGPYNEQFF
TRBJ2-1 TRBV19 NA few TGTGCCAGTAGTATCTGGACTTATCCCCGGAATAGGCAGTTCTTC CASSIWTYPRNRQFF
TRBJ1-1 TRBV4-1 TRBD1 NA TGCGCCAGCAGCCCTCACAGGGGTGGTACTGAAGCTTTCTTT CASSPHRGGTEAFF
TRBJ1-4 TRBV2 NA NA TGTGCCAGCAGCATCTACCGGCCAGGGGATCGTAATGAAAAACTGTTTTTT CASSIYRPGDRNEKLFF
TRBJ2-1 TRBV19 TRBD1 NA TGTGCCAGTAGTTACCAGGGGGCCTCCTACAATGAGCAGTTCTTC CASSYQGASYNEQFF
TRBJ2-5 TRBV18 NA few TGTGCCAGCTCATCCCTCCCTCAAGAGACCCAGTACTTC CASSSLPQETQYF
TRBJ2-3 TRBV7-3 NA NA TGTGCCAGCAGCTTGAACTTAGATACGCAGTATTTT CASSLNLDTQYF
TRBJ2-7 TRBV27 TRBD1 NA TGTGCCAGCAGCCCCCCGGGACAGGGTGCCCACGAGCAGTACTTC CASSPPGQGAHEQYF
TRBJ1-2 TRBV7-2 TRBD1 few TGTGCCAGCAGCCCGGGACAGGGTTCCTCTGGCTACACCTTC CASSPGQGSSGYTF
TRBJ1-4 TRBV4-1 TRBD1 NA TGCGCCAGCAGCCTGACAGGGTACGAAAAACTGTTTTTT CASSLTGYEKLFF
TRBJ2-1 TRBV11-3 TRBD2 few TGTGCCAGCAGCTTCAGAAGCGGGAACTCCTACAATGAGCAGTTCTTC CASSFRSGNSYNEQFF
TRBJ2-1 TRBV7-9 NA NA TGTGCCAGCAGCTTATCCAGGGTCGGTGAGCAGTTCTTC CASSLSRVGEQFF
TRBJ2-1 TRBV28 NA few TGTGCCAGCAGCTCCACCAGCCGGGACATAGTATTCGATGAGCAGTTCTTC CASSSTSRDIVFDEQFF
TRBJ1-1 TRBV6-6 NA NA TGTGCCAGCAGTCAACCGCCGAGAAACACTGAAGCTTTCTTT CASSQPPRNTEAFF
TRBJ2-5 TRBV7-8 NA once TGTGCCAGCAGCCAGGGGCTAGCAGCCCAAGAGACCCAGTACTTC CASSQGLAAQETQYF
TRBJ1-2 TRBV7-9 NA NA TGTGCCAGCAGCTTAGGACAGAACGACTATGGCTACACCTTC CASSLGQNDYGYTF
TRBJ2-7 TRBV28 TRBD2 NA TGTGCCAGCAGTGAAGGGACTAGCGGGAGCGAGCAGTACTTC CASSEGTSGSEQYF
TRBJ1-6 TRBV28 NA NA TGTGCCAGCAGCCCGGCGGGGAGAGAGGGACCCCTCCACTTT CASSPAGREGPLHF
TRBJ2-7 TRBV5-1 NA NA TGCGCCAGCCGGACAGAACTCTACGAGCAGTACTTC CASRTELYEQYF
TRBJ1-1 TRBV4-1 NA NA TGCGCCAGCAGCCAAACTCAGGATCCTTACACTGAAGCTTTCTTT CASSQTQDPYTEAFF
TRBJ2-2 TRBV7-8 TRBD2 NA TGTGCCAGCAGCTCCTGGACTAGCGGGAGGGCAAACACCGGGGAGCTGTTTTTT CASSSWTSGRANTGELFF
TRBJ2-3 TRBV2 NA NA TGTGCCAGCAGTGAGGACAGAACGATGCGAGATACGCAGTATTTT CASSEDRTMRDTQYF
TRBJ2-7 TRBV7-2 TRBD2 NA TGTGCCAGCAGGTTAGCGGGAGGGGAACGGGAGCAGTACTTC CASRLAGGEREQYF
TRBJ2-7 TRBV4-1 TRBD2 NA TGCGCCAGCAGCCAACTAACTAGCGGGAGGGGTTACGAGCAGTACTTC CASSQLTSGRGYEQYF
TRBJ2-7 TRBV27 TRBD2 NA TGTGCCAGCAGTCTGAACGGACTAGCCGGGAGGCTAAACTACGAGCAGTACTTC CASSLNGLAGRLNYEQYF
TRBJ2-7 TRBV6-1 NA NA TGTGCCAGCAGTGAGCCTAACGAGCAGTACTTC CASSEPNEQYF
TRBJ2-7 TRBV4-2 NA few TGTGCCAGCAGCCAAGTGCGGACACCCTACGAGCAGTACTTC CASSQVRTPYEQYF
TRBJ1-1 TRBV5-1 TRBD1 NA TGCGCCAGCAGCAGCTTACAGGGGGAGACGAACACTGAAGCTTTCTTT CASSSLQGETNTEAFF
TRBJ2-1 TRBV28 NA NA TGTGCCAGCAGTTCCCCTGGGGCGGCTGGCTACAATGAGCAGTTCTTC CASSSPGAAGYNEQFF